Shown below are 9 T cell receptor beta chains from a single sample sequenced in a study of T cells in Graves' hyperthyroidism and ophthalmopathy. Regions amplified from RNA transcripts were the TCR beta CDR3 regions. TCR CDR3 underwent first-round RT-PCR with the HTBI primer set. TCRdb ran MiXCR on the multiplex PCR reads and lists one entry per CDR3 protein. The data show more than 100,000 distinct CDR3 sequences, 47% seen once. The sequenced sample was blood. Receptors originate from a man aged 40-49 years with Graves' hyperthyroidism.

In its sample, this clonotype was seen many times. J is TRBJ2-3 and V is TRBV7-9, with 7 bases lining up with TRBD2. Trimming took 4 bases from V and 0 from J; bases not matched to a gene: 4. In germline, CDR1 is SEHNR, CDR2 FQNEAQ (reference sequence). The length of the CDR3 is 15 residues. The CDR3 sequence: CASSSGLGSTDTQYF. The CDR3 bases are TGTGCCAGCAGCTCCGGACTAGGGAGCACAGATACGCAGTATTTT.

This clonotype was found many times. The rearrangement joins TRBV19 to TRBJ1-1, with D maybe TRBD1 (5 bases). Germline loops: CDR1 LNHDA, CDR2 SQIVND (reference sequence). With 3 bases removed from V and 0 bases from J, the gap between germline ends came to 20 bases. This CDR3 spans 18 amino acids. As DNA, the CDR3 is TGTGCCAGTAGTATTAGGTCTTTAGGCCGGGGCCTGAACACTGAAGCTTTCTTT. Protein product: CASSIRSLGRGLNTEAFF.

CDR3 amino acids: CSAFGLAGGEQPQHF. The CDR3 DNA follows: TGCAGTGCCTTCGGACTAGCGGGAGGGGAACAGCCCCAGCATTTT. The chain combines TRBV20-1 with TRBJ1-5; maybe TRBD1 (5 bases). Between the trimmed V and J ends, which lost 6 bases and 7 bases, there was a span of 22 bases. The CDR3 consists of 15 residues. Germline values: CDR1 DFQATT, CDR2 SNEGSKA (reference sequence).

This clonotype was counted ten times or more. The chain is built from TRBV10-3 and TRBJ2-7, with D unresolved. The V and J ends lost 6 bases and 5 bases respectively, with 8 bases between them. CDR1 is ENHRY, CDR2 SYGVKD, per germline. The CDR3 has 11 residues. The DNA for the CDR3 is TGTGCCATCAGGCAGTCCAACGAGCAGTACTTC. Protein sequence: CAIRQSNEQYF.

In nucleotides, the CDR3 is TGCAGTGCTATCGAATCACGGCTATCTAGGGGAACCGGGGAGCTGTTTTTT. Translating it yields CSAIESRLSRGTGELFF. The V and J genes are TRBV20-1 and TRBJ2-2, with D possibly being TRBD1 (5 bases). Trimming pared 4 bases from V and 5 bases from J, leaving 23 bases between. CDR3 length equals 17 residues. Germline V gives CDR1 DFQATT, CDR2 SNEGSKA (reference sequence).

This chain links TRBV7-2 with TRBJ2-7; D is possibly TRBD1 (5 bases). The CDR3 spans 14 residues. Germline CDR1 SGHTA, CDR2 FQGNSA. The V end lost 9 bases, the J end lost 7 bases, and 22 bases lay between the germline ends. The CDR3 protein is CASRQGLSTGEQYF. In DNA, the CDR3 is TGTGCCAGTCGGCAGGGCTTGAGCACCGGGGAGCAGTACTTC.

This clonotype has only a few counts. This may be a read error, as it is one base from a much larger clone. Likely a read error: the CDR3 ends without its conserved phenylalanine or tryptophan. This chain uses TRBV19 with TRBJ1-1, with 8 positions matching TRBD1. CDR3 length: 15 residues. Germline CDR1 LNHDA, CDR2 SQIVND (reference sequence). Trimming at V came to 4 bases and at J to 1 base, leaving 5 bases not matched to a gene. DNA for the CDR3: TGTGCCAGTAGTACAGGGGGCATGCGGAACACTGAAGCTTTCCTT. Protein: CASSTGGMRNTEAFL.

This clonotype was seen more than once but under ten times. This sequence joins TRBV5-4 and TRBJ2-2; 15 bases fit TRBD2. This CDR3 is 18 amino acids long. CDR1 is SGHNT and CDR2 is YYREEE in the germline V gene (reference sequence). V lost 4 bases, J lost 3 bases, and 7 bases stayed unmatched. This CDR3 is CASSPGLAGGTYTGELFF. CDR3 in DNA: TGTGCCAGCAGCCCTGGACTAGCGGGGGGGACCTACACCGGGGAGCTGTTTTTT.

This clonotype was detected ten times or more. The chain is built from TRBV19 and TRBJ2-3; D is unresolved. Germline CDR1 and CDR2: LNHDA and SQIVND (reference sequence). The CDR3 runs to 14 residues. Deletions cut 5 bases from V and 5 bases from J, with 14 bases between. The CDR3 DNA reads as TGTGCCAGTAGTGTCTCACGAAACTTAGATACGCAGTATTTT. It translates to CASSVSRNLDTQYF.